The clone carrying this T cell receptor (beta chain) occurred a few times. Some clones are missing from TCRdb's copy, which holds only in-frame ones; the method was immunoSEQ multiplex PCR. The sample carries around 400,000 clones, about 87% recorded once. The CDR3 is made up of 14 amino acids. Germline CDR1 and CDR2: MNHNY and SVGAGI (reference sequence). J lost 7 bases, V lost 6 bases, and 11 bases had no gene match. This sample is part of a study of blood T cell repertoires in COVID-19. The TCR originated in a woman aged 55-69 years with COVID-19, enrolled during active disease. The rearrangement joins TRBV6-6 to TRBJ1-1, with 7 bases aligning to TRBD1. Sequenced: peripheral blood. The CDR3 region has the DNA TGTGCCAGCAGCTACACGAGGGGGCAGAATGAAGCTTTCTTT. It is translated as CASSYTRGQNEAFF.